What follows are 2 T cell receptor beta chains derived from one specimen sequenced in a study of shared clonotypes between healthy human individuals. Clones were sequenced by immunoSEQ multiplex PCR, and TCRdb holds only the in-frame ones, with some missing. The sample gives more than 450,000 clones, 79% of which show up once; 10% to 15% is in the top ten. The sequenced sample was PBMCs. These receptors came from a woman in her forties in good health. Some clones in this sample may be carry-over from other donors' samples.

CDR3 residues: CASSQVRGAEQFF. CDR3 nucleotide sequence: TGCGCCAGCAGCCAGGTGAGGGGCGCAGAGCAGTTCTTC. The chain recombines TRBV4-1 with TRBJ2-1; D is tentatively TRBD1 or TRBD2 (5 bases each). The length of the CDR3 is 13 residues. Trimming stripped 3 bases from V and 10 bases from J, with 13 bases between. Germline assignment: CDR1 MGHRA and CDR2 YSYEKL.

The chain couples TRBV5-1 to TRBJ2-5; no reliable D call. Germline V gives CDR1 SGHRS, CDR2 YFSETQ. The V end was cut by 0 bases, the J end by 5 bases, with 8 bases between. The CDR3 has 13 amino acids. CDR3: CASSLESRETQYF. As DNA, the CDR3 is TGCGCCAGCAGCTTGGAGAGCAGGGAGACCCAGTACTTC.